Sequencing of this T cell receptor beta chain was carried out in a study of blood T cells in healthy people across ages. As for the study in general: Template switching caught about one barcoded beta molecule for each two T cells. The study, taken as a whole, reports: Roughly linearly, TCR beta diversity per million T cells fell as age increased. The study regarded diversity estimates from one million T cells as underestimates.

The CDR3 loop spans 15 amino acids. Germline V CDR1 and CDR2: SGDLS, YYNGEE. V was trimmed by 0 bases and J by 3 bases, leaving 13 bases between them. Primers used in a second PCR of roughly 7 to 12 cycles were a sample-barcoded 5' primer and a J-beta primer mix. From the 5' RACE reads, TCRdb called clonotypes with MiXCR, one entry per CDR3 protein. The repertoire includes 1.5 million to 2 million distinct CDR3 sequences, approximately 39% of them detected once, and roughly 24% sits in the top ten. This clonotype has only a few counts. What it binds is unknown. The chain employs TRBV9 and TRBJ2-7, with D uncertain. Sequenced: blood. This receptor was obtained from a human donor in good health. The CDR3, as DNA: TGTGCCAGCAGCGTAGTTGACTCCCCCGACTACGAGCAGTACTTC. Protein: CASSVVDSPDYEQYF.